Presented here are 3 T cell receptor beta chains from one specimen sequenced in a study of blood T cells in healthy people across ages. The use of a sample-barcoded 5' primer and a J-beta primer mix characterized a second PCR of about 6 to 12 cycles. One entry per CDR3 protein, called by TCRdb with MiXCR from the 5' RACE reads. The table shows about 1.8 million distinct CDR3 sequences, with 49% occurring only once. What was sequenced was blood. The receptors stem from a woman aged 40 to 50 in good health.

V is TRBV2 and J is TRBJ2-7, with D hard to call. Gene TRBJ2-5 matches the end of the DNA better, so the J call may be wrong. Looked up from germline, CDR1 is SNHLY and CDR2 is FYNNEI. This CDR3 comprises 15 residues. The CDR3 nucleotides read TGTGCCAGCAGTGAAGCGATGGGATTAAAAGAGACCCAGTACTTC. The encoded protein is CASSEAMGLKETQYF.

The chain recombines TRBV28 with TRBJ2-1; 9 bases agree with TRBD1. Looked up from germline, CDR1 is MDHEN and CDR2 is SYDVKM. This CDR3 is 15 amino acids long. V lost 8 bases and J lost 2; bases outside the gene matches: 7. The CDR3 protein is CASPPGQGPYNEQFF. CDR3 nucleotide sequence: TGTGCCAGCCCTCCGGGACAGGGACCCTACAATGAGCAGTTCTTC.

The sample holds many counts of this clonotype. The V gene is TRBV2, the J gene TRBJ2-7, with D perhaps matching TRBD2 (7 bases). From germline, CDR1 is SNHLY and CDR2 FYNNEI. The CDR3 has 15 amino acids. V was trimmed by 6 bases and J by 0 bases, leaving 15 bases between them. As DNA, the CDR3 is TGTGCCAGCAGCCGGCGGGGGCTAAGCTCCTACGAGCAGTACTTC. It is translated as CASSRRGLSSYEQYF.